This T cell receptor beta chain was sequenced during a study of response to subunit inactivated influenza vaccine. This clonotype was seen just once. MiXCR, applied by TCRdb to the RT-PCR reads, yields one record per CDR3 protein. The table has roughly 700,000 distinct CDR3 sequences, approximately 15% seen once; the top ten hold 6.5% to 8.5%. The CDR3 runs to 15 residues. Germline values: CDR1 MNHEY, CDR2 SMNVEV (reference sequence). V lost 5 bases and J 0 bases, leaving 11 bases between the germline ends. The starting material was PBMCs from blood, obtained 14 days before vaccination. This chain links TRBV27 with TRBJ1-5; the D gene is possibly TRBD1 (6 bases). This sequence was found in a man aged 50 or older who received an inactivated influenza vaccine. The CDR3 here is CASSGDTNSNQPQHF. Here the CDR3 DNA reads TGTGCCAGCAGTGGGGACACGAATAGCAATCAGCCCCAGCATTTT.